The 18 T cell receptor beta chains in this list originate from one sample, sequenced in a study of OX40 agonist ivuxolimab in advanced cancers. Some clones are missing from TCRdb's copy, which holds only in-frame ones; the method was immunoSEQ multiplex PCR. The table lists some 60,000 clones, roughly 84% of them singletons. The material sequenced was CD4+ or CD8+ T cells sorted from blood, taken in a trial of the OX40 agonist ivuxolimab. The receptor set was obtained from an adult with an advanced solid tumor such as melanoma, head and neck, liver or kidney cancer.

DNA for the CDR3: TGTGCCAGCAGCCCCACCGGGACTAACAAAGAGACCCAGTACTTC. Translating gives CASSPTGTNKETQYF. J is TRBJ2-5 and V is TRBV4-2, with 7 bases identical to TRBD2. Trimming removed 4 bases from V and 3 bases from J; junction bases left unmatched: 8. In germline, CDR1 is LGHNA, CDR2 YNFKEQ. CDR3 length: 15 residues.

The CDR3 coding sequence is TGTGCCAGCAGCCCGATCTACAGGACAGCGTCGAGGTACGAGCAGTACTTC. Protein product: CASSPIYRTASRYEQYF. The gene calls are TRBV5-7 and TRBJ2-7, with D possibly being TRBD1 (6 bases). TRBV5-7 is placed among ORFs of uncertain function. Trimming pared 4 bases from V and 4 bases from J, leaving 24 bases between. CDR3 length equals 17 residues.

The genes are TRBV6-1 and TRBJ1-5, with 7 positions matching TRBD1. Germline-derived CDR1 and CDR2 are MNHNS and SASEGT. CDR3 length: 16 amino acids. Losses at the gene ends were 2 bases for V and 2 bases for J; bases not matched to a gene: 6. The DNA of the CDR3 is TGTGCCAGCAGTGAAAGGGGACAGTTAGGCAATCAGCCCCAGCATTTT. Translating it yields CASSERGQLGNQPQHF.

V gene TRBV5-4 combines with J gene TRBJ1-5, with 7 bases identical to TRBD1. The germline V gene has CDR1 SGHNT and CDR2 YYREEE (reference sequence). Trimming removed 2 bases from V and 5 bases from J; junction bases left unmatched: 1. The CDR3 contains 13 residues. The CDR3 sequence is CASSFGQDQPQHF. The CDR3 nucleotides read TGTGCCAGCAGCTTCGGACAGGATCAGCCCCAGCATTTT.

The count of this clone is one. This chain links TRBV7-7 with TRBJ2-2, with TRBD1 identical over 7 bases. This CDR3 is built from 16 residues. J gave up 6 bases and V 5 bases, and 12 bases lay outside the gene matches. The germline gives CDR1 SSHAT, CDR2 FNYEAQ (reference sequence). The DNA of the CDR3 is TGTGCCAGCAGCCCCAACCCGGGACAGATCCCCGGGGAGCTGTTTTTT. Encoded protein: CASSPNPGQIPGELFF.

The gene calls are TRBV29-1 and TRBJ1-1; 9 bases align to TRBD1. V gave up 3 bases and J gave up 2 bases; unmatched junction bases: 1. Germline assignment: CDR1 SQVTM and CDR2 ANQGSEA. The length of the CDR3 is 13 residues. The CDR3 DNA reads TGCAGCGTTGAGGACAGGGGAAACACTGAAGCTTTCTTT. Amino acid sequence: CSVEDRGNTEAFF. Full variable domain (rest looked up from reference TRBV29-1 and TRBJ1-1): SAVISQKPSRDICQRGTSLTIQCQVDSQVTMMFWYRQQPGQSLTLIATANQGSEATYESGFVIDKFPISRPNLTFSTLTVSNMSPEDSSIYLCSVEDRGNTEAFFGQGTRLTVV.

The chain employs TRBV10-3 and TRBJ2-7; 8 nucleotides match TRBD1. The J segment lost 5 bases and the V segment lost 5 bases, leaving 11 bases of the junction unmatched. This CDR3 contains 15 residues. Germline lookup yields CDR1 ENHRY and CDR2 SYGVKD. DNA for the CDR3: TGTGCCATCAGTAAGGATATGACAGGGGAACACGAGCAGTACTTC. Translation: CAISKDMTGEHEQYF.

The chain employs TRBV2 and TRBJ2-3; possible D gene TRBD2, 6 bases. The CDR3 covers 13 residues. CDR1 is SNHLY and CDR2 is FYNNEI in the germline V gene. Trimming shortened V by 4 bases and J by 4 bases, and 9 bases separated the two germline ends. The DNA for the CDR3 is TGTGCCAGCAGTGGGGAGGTGGCAGATACGCAGTATTTT. Translating gives CASSGEVADTQYF.

This chain links TRBV2 with TRBJ2-2; 9 positions agree with TRBD2. The length of the CDR3 is 14 residues. V dropped 7 bases and J dropped 6; count of bases not matched to a gene: 6. Looked up from germline, CDR1 is SNHLY and CDR2 is FYNNEI. The CDR3 loop reads CASTLGLAAGELFF. The CDR3 bases are TGTGCCAGCACCTTGGGACTAGCCGCCGGGGAGCTGTTTTTT.

CDR3 region: CASSFWTRPRFGANVLTF. CDR3 DNA sequence: TGTGCCAGCAGCTTCTGGACTAGGCCCCGCTTTGGGGCCAACGTCCTGACTTTC. V gene TRBV5-4 combines with J gene TRBJ2-6; 7 bases are shared with TRBD2. The ends lost 2 bases at V and 3 bases at J; junction bases unmatched: 11. From germline, CDR1 is SGHNT and CDR2 YYREEE (reference sequence). This CDR3 region has 18 residues.

The chain combines TRBV6-5 with TRBJ1-1; 8 bases align to TRBD1. The ends lost 4 bases at V and 7 bases at J; junction bases unmatched: 8. Germline loops: CDR1 MNHEY, CDR2 SVGAGI. This CDR3 has 14 residues. The CDR3, as DNA: TGTGCCAGCAGTTTCGGGACAGGTGGGGGTGAAGCTTTCTTT. Residues: CASSFGTGGGEAFF.

The V gene is TRBV11-3, the J gene TRBJ2-5; no clear D. This CDR3 contains 16 residues. The germline V gene encodes CDR1 SGHNT and CDR2 YENEEA. Trimming pared 1 base from V and 5 bases from J, leaving 17 bases between. The CDR3 spells CASSLGWDSLGETQYF. CDR3 DNA sequence: TGTGCCAGCAGCTTAGGATGGGATTCCCTCGGTGAGACCCAGTACTTC.

The chain carries TRBV30 and TRBJ2-3; 10 positions match TRBD2. V was clipped by 8 bases and J by 6 bases; unmatched bases: 5. The CDR3 is made up of 12 amino acids. Looked up from germline, CDR1 is GTSNPN and CDR2 is SVGIG (reference sequence). The chain's CDR3 is CARNSGGDTQYF. DNA for the CDR3: TGTGCCCGAAATAGCGGGGGGGATACGCAGTATTTT.

The gene calls are TRBV7-8 and TRBJ2-7, with D perhaps matching TRBD1 or TRBD2 (5 bases each). The CDR3 covers 12 residues. Germline CDR1 reads SGHVS; CDR2 reads FQNEAQ. Trimming removed 10 bases from V and 7 bases from J, with 17 bases in between. The CDR3 region has the DNA TGTGCCACCGCCCCGGGGCCGGGGGAGCAGTACTTC. This codes for CATAPGPGEQYF.

This chain uses TRBV6-1 with TRBJ1-4, with 9 bases matching TRBD1. Germline lookup yields CDR1 MNHNS and CDR2 SASEGT. The CDR3 has 15 amino acids. Trimming cost V 8 bases and J 1 base; bases outside gene matches: 5. Written as DNA, the CDR3 is TGTGCCAGCGGGGACAGGGTCGGAACTAATGAAAAACTGTTTTTT. This translates into CASGDRVGTNEKLFF.

The chain recombines TRBV19 with TRBJ1-5; 7 bases agree with TRBD1. CDR1 is LNHDA and CDR2 is SQIVND in the germline V gene (reference sequence). J was trimmed by 5 bases and V by 3 bases; bases with no gene match: 4. This CDR3 comprises 14 residues. CDR3 DNA sequence: TGTGCCAGTAGTATCAGGGGGGGCCATCAGCCCCAGCATTTT. Its translation: CASSIRGGHQPQHF.

This sequence joins TRBV19 and TRBJ2-5; TRBD1 might be the D (6 bases). The DNA end is more similar to TRBJ2-7, so the J call may be wrong. The CDR3 is made up of 13 amino acids. The germline V gene has CDR1 LNHDA and CDR2 SQIVND (reference sequence). The CDR3 nucleotides are TGTGCCAGTACCTTCAACAGGGACTACGAGCAGTACTTC. It encodes CASTFNRDYEQYF.

The gene calls are TRBV7-9 and TRBJ2-7; 7 bases align to TRBD1. J lost 6 bases, V lost 1 base, and 6 bases had no gene match. The CDR3 extends over 14 amino acids. Germline values: CDR1 SEHNR, CDR2 FQNEAQ (reference sequence). CDR3 sequence reads: CASSLDQGVPEQYF. The CDR3 DNA reads as TGTGCCAGCAGCTTAGATCAGGGGGTTCCCGAGCAGTACTTC.